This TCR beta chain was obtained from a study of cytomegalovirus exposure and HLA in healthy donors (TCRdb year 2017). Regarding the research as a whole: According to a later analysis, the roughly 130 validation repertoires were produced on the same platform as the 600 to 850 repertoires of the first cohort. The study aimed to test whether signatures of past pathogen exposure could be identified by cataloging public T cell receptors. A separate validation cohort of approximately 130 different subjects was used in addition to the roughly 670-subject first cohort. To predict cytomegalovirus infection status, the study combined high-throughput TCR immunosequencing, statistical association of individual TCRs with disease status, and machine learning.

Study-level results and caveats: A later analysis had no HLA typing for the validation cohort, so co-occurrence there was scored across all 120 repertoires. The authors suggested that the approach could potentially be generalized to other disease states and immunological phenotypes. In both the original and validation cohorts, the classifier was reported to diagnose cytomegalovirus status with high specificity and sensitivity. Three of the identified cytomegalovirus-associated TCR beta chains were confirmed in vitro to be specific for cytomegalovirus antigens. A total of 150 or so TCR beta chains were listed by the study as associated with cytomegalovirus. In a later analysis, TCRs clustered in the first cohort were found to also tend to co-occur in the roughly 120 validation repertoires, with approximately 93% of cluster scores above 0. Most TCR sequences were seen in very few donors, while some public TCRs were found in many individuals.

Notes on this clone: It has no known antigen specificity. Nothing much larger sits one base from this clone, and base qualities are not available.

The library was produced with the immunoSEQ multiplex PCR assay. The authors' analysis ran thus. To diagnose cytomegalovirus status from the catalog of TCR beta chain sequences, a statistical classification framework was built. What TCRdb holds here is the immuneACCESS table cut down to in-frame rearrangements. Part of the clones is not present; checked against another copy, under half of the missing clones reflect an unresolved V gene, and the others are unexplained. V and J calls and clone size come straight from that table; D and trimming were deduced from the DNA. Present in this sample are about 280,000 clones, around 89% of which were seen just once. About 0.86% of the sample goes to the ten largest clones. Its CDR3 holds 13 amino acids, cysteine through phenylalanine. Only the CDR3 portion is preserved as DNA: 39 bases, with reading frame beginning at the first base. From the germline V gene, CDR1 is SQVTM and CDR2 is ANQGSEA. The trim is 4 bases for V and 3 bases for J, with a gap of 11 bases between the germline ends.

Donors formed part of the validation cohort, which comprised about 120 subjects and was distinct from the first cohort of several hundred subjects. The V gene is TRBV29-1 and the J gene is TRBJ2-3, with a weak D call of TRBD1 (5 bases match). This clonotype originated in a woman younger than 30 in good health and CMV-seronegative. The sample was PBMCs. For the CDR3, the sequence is CSVGGRATDTQYF. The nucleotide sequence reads TGCAGCGTTGGGGGCAGGGCGACAGATACGCAGTATTTT.